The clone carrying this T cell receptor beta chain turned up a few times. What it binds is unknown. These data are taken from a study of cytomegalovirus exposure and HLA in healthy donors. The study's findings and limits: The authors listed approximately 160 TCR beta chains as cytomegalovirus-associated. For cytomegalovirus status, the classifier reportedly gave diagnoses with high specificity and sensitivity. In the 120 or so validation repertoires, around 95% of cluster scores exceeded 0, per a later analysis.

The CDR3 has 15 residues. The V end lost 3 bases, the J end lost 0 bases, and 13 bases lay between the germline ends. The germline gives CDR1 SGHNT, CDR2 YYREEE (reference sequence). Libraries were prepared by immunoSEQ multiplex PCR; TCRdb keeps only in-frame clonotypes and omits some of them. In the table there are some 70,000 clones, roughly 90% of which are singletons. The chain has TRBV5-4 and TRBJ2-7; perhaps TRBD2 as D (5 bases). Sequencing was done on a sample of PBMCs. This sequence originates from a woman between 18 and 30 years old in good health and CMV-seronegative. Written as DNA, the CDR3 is TGTGCCAGCAGCTCGATAGGACTGGGCTCCTACGAGCAGTACTTC. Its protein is CASSSIGLGSYEQYF.